Presented here are 32 T cell receptor beta chains from one specimen sequenced in a study of technical replicates of blood from several donors. Measured with immunoSEQ multiplex PCR; TCRdb has only the in-frame clones, and not every one. Here the sample spans around 78,000 clones, nearly 95% being singletons. Sequencing was carried out using T cells isolated from PBMCs. The source of these receptors is a human donor in good health.

V gene TRBV9 combines with J gene TRBJ1-1; 10 bases are a match to TRBD1. The germline V gene has CDR1 SGDLS and CDR2 YYNGEE. The V gene end was trimmed by 4 bases and the J gene end by 7 bases; junction bases not matched to a gene: 7. CDR3 size: 14 residues. CDR3 sequence reads: CASSMGQGRNEAFF. The CDR3 coding sequence is TGTGCCAGCAGCATGGGACAGGGGCGGAATGAAGCTTTCTTT.

This clone has a single count. The V gene is TRBV18, the J gene TRBJ1-5, with D tentatively TRBD1 (6 bases). Per the germline V gene, CDR1 is KGHSH and CDR2 is LQKENI. The CDR3 is made up of 15 amino acids. The ends were cut back, 2 bases at V and 6 bases at J, with 14 bases in the middle. For the CDR3, the DNA is TGTGCCAGCTCACCAGAAGCGGACAGAGGTCAGCCCCAGCATTTT. It yields the protein CASSPEADRGQPQHF.

This chain connects TRBV6-5 to TRBJ2-1; no firm D call. CDR3 length: 14 residues. Germline CDR1 MNHEY, CDR2 SVGAGI. Trimming removed 0 bases at V and 6 bases at J, with 9 bases between. Here the CDR3 DNA reads TGTGCCAGCAGTTACTCGGGCGTTTTCAATGAGCAGTTCTTC. Amino acids: CASSYSGVFNEQFF.

This chain uses TRBV5-1 with TRBJ2-3; 8 positions agree with TRBD2. Looked up from germline, CDR1 is SGHRS and CDR2 is YFSETQ. The CDR3 runs 17 residues. With V trimmed by 0 bases and J by 5 bases, 11 bases remained unmatched. The CDR3 region has the DNA TGCGCCAGCAGCTTGGAATGGCGGGGGGTTCAAAAAGATACGCAGTATTTT. It yields the protein CASSLEWRGVQKDTQYF. The whole variable domain, filled in from reference TRBV5-1 and TRBJ2-3, reads KAGVTQTPRYLIKTRGQQVTLSCSPISGHRSVSWYQQTPGQGLQFLFEYFSETQRNKGNFPGRFSGRQFSNSRSEMNVSTLELGDSALYLCASSLEWRGVQKDTQYFGPGTRLTVL.

The genes are TRBV4-1 and TRBJ2-7; a weak D match, TRBD1 (6 bases). CDR3 length: 15 amino acids. Per the germline V gene, CDR1 is MGHRA and CDR2 is YSYEKL. The V end lost 1 base, the J end lost 6 bases, and 16 bases lay between the germline ends. DNA of the CDR3: TGCGCCAGCAGCCAAGGTATACAGGGCGAGGGCGAGCAGTACTTC. This translates into CASSQGIQGEGEQYF.

V usage is TRBV5-4 and J usage is TRBJ2-7, with no clear D. Trimming pared 4 bases from V and 4 bases from J, leaving 9 bases between. CDR1 is SGHNT, CDR2 YYREEE, per germline (reference sequence). The CDR3 loop spans 12 amino acids. As DNA, the CDR3 is TGTGCCAGCAGCCTAGATGTATACGAGCAGTACTTC. Amino acid sequence: CASSLDVYEQYF. The variable domain in full, with the rest retrieved from reference TRBV5-4 and TRBJ2-7, is ETGVTQSPTHLIKTRGQQVTLRCSSQSGHNTVSWYQQALGQGPQFIFQYYREEENGRGNFPPRFSGLQFPNYSSELNVNALELDDSALYLCASSLDVYEQYFGPGTRLTVT.

This chain links TRBV25-1 with TRBJ1-5; 10 bases align to TRBD1. J lost 3 bases, V lost 4 bases, and 12 bases had no gene match. The length of the CDR3 is 18 residues. The germline gives CDR1 MGHDK, CDR2 SYGVNS. CDR3 DNA: TGTGCCAGCAGTGCGACGGACAGGGGGGAACTGGACAATCAGCCCCAGCATTTT. Translation: CASSATDRGELDNQPQHF.

The rearrangement links TRBV13 to TRBJ1-2; D might be TRBD1 (6 bases). There are 14 residues in the CDR3. Per germline, CDR1 PRHDT and CDR2 FYEKMQ (reference sequence). V shed 5 bases and J shed 0 bases, with 10 bases lying between them. CDR3 coding DNA: TGTGCCAGCAGCCCACAGGGACCTAACTATGGCTACACCTTC. This encodes CASSPQGPNYGYTF.

CDR3 amino acids: CASSFGTGSAKNIQYF. DNA for the CDR3: TGCGCCAGCAGCTTTGGGACAGGGAGTGCCAAAAACATTCAGTACTTC. The chain employs TRBV5-1 and TRBJ2-4; 9 nucleotides line up with TRBD1. V was clipped by 2 bases and J by 1 base; unmatched bases: 4. Germline V gene sequence: CDR1 SGHRS, CDR2 YFSETQ. CDR3 size: 16 residues.

The J gene is TRBJ2-7, the V gene TRBV5-1, with a weak D call TRBD2 (5 bases). The CDR3 contains 15 residues. V was trimmed by 0 bases and J by 0 bases, leaving 10 bases between them. CDR1 is SGHRS, CDR2 YFSETQ, per germline. The CDR3 loop reads CASSLAGISSYEQYF. In DNA form, the CDR3 reads TGCGCCAGCAGCTTGGCCGGGATAAGCTCCTACGAGCAGTACTTC.

The chain carries TRBV28 and TRBJ1-2, with no clear D. The CDR3 loop spans 14 amino acids. V lost 2 bases, J lost 8 bases, and 15 bases lay in between. CDR1 MDHEN and CDR2 SYDVKM come from the germline V gene. In nucleotides, the CDR3 is TGTGCCAGCAGTTTAGTGGAGGGCGCTCAAGGCTACACCTTC. It is translated as CASSLVEGAQGYTF.

This chain uses TRBV9 with TRBJ1-2; D might be TRBD1 (6 bases). Germline-derived CDR1 and CDR2 are SGDLS and YYNGEE. Trimming pared 3 bases from V and 3 bases from J, leaving 15 bases between. The CDR3 is 15 residues long. This CDR3 is CASSAHPGADYGYTF. As DNA, the CDR3 is TGTGCCAGCAGCGCTCATCCAGGGGCTGACTATGGCTACACCTTC.

The genes are TRBV6-5 and TRBJ2-7, with D maybe TRBD1 (5 bases). Trimming removed 0 bases from V and 3 bases from J, with 15 bases in between. There are 16 residues in the CDR3. CDR1 is MNHEY, CDR2 SVGAGI, per germline. CDR3: CASSYSGPQGFYEQYF. The DNA of the CDR3 is TGTGCCAGCAGTTACTCAGGCCCCCAGGGTTTCTACGAGCAGTACTTC.

This clone was seen only once. CDR3 DNA: TGTGCCAGCAGGGGCGTTAACTCCTACGAGCAGTACTTC. It translates to CASRGVNSYEQYF. The chain couples TRBV2 to TRBJ2-7; no clear D. V was shortened by 6 bases and J by 0 bases, with 9 bases between the two germline ends. The CDR3 covers 13 residues. CDR1 is SNHLY and CDR2 is FYNNEI in the germline V gene.

The chain couples TRBV19 to TRBJ2-5; 8 nucleotides line up with TRBD2. V trimming: 4 bases; J trimming: 5 bases; junction bases outside the gene matches: 12. Germline-derived CDR1 and CDR2 are LNHDA and SQIVND (reference sequence). The CDR3 runs to 16 residues. CDR3: CASSTGGGVGSETQYF. The CDR3 DNA follows: TGTGCCAGTAGTACGGGAGGGGGAGTCGGTTCGGAGACCCAGTACTTC. The variable domain in full, with the rest retrieved from reference TRBV19 and TRBJ2-5, is DGGITQSPKYLFRKEGQNVTLSCEQNLNHDAMYWYRQDPGQGLRLIYYSQIVNDFQKGDIAEGYSVSREKKESFPLTVTSAQKNPTAFYLCASSTGGGVGSETQYFGPGTRLLVL.

The chain has TRBV5-4 and TRBJ2-1; 9 bases agree with TRBD2. Unmatched junction bases numbered 3, after V lost 1 base and J lost 4 bases. The CDR3 sequence is 15 residues long. Germline V gives CDR1 SGHNT, CDR2 YYREEE (reference sequence). CDR3 sequence reads: CASSLSSGDYNEQFF. In nucleotides, the CDR3 is TGTGCCAGCAGCTTGTCTAGCGGGGATTACAATGAGCAGTTCTTC.

The genes are TRBV14 and TRBJ2-7, with D possibly TRBD2 on 6 matching bases. The V end was cut by 1 base, the J end by 6 bases, with 16 bases between. The CDR3 spans 15 residues. Per the germline V gene, CDR1 is SGHDN and CDR2 is FVKESK. CDR3 sequence reads: CASSQGWRGVSEQYF. The CDR3, as DNA: TGTGCCAGCAGCCAAGGGTGGCGGGGTGTGTCCGAGCAGTACTTC.

V gene TRBV11-1 combines with J gene TRBJ2-3; D possibly corresponds to TRBD2 (6 bases). Between the trimmed V and J ends, which lost 4 bases and 0 bases, there was a span of 11 bases. CDR1 SGHAT and CDR2 FQDESV come from the germline V gene (reference sequence). The CDR3 is 15 amino acids. The CDR3 loop reads CASSSFGRSTDTQYF. The CDR3 region has the DNA TGTGCCAGCAGCTCATTCGGGAGAAGCACAGATACGCAGTATTTT.

V usage is TRBV5-1 and J usage is TRBJ2-3, with D hard to call. V was shortened by 1 base and J by 2 bases, with 11 bases between the two germline ends. The CDR3 length is 15 residues. Germline assignment: CDR1 SGHRS and CDR2 YFSETQ. The CDR3 coding sequence is TGCGCCAGCAGCTTGATCAGTTTTTCCACAGATACGCAGTATTTT. Amino acids: CASSLISFSTDTQYF.

The CDR3 coding sequence is TGTGCCAGCAGCGTAGACGGGGGGGGCTACAATGAGCAGTTCTTC. Its protein product is CASSVDGGGYNEQFF. The chain employs TRBV9 and TRBJ2-1; 8 nucleotides agree with TRBD2. Germline CDR1 is SGDLS and CDR2 is YYNGEE. V shed 0 bases and J 3 bases; nucleotides not matched to a gene: 2. The CDR3 covers 15 residues.

The V and J genes are TRBV2 and TRBJ1-5, with TRBD1 as a possible D gene (6 bases). CDR1 and CDR2 (germline): SNHLY, FYNNEI. This CDR3 contains 18 residues. Between the trimmed V and J ends, which lost 5 bases and 2 bases, there was a span of 22 bases. CDR3 region: CASSFLQGVWQGNQPQHF. As DNA, the CDR3 is TGTGCCAGCAGTTTCTTACAGGGAGTTTGGCAGGGCAATCAGCCCCAGCATTTT.

J is TRBJ1-4 and V is TRBV21-1; the D segment call TRBD1 is taken from the table without a DNA check. TRBV21-1 is a known pseudogene. The CDR3 is 18 amino acids. CDR3 in amino acids: CASSKRPLTDPSREKLFF. DNA for the CDR3: TGTGCCAGCAGCAAAAGGCCTTTAACCGATCCCAGCAGGGAAAAACTGTTTTTT.

This sequence joins TRBV5-1 and TRBJ1-1; 12 bases are a match to TRBD1. V was pared by 2 bases and J by 4 bases, with 9 bases of the junction left unmatched. This CDR3 comprises 17 residues. Per germline, CDR1 SGHRS and CDR2 YFSETQ. The CDR3 sequence is CASSLGGTGGAGTEAFF. The CDR3 region has the DNA TGCGCCAGCAGCTTAGGCGGGACAGGGGGCGCGGGCACTGAAGCTTTCTTT. Complete variable domain (other parts from reference TRBV5-1 and TRBJ1-1): KAGVTQTPRYLIKTRGQQVTLSCSPISGHRSVSWYQQTPGQGLQFLFEYFSETQRNKGNFPGRFSGRQFSNSRSEMNVSTLELGDSALYLCASSLGGTGGAGTEAFFGQGTRLTVV.

This clone was seen once. The V and J genes are TRBV1 and TRBJ2-1; no check of the table's D call, TRBD2, against the DNA was made. TRBV1 is listed as a pseudogene. The CDR3 consists of 15 residues. In DNA form, the CDR3 reads TGCACCAGCAGCCCCAGCGGGAGAAGGTGCAATGAGCAGTTCTTC. This encodes CTSSPSGRRCNEQFF.

The V and J genes are TRBV11-2 and TRBJ1-6, with 8 nucleotides matching TRBD1. CDR1 and CDR2 (germline): SGHAT, FQNNGV. V dropped 5 bases and J dropped 7; count of bases not matched to a gene: 7. The CDR3 is 15 residues long. CDR3 loop: CASSDHRGDNSPLHF. The CDR3 region has the DNA TGTGCCAGCAGCGACCACAGGGGGGACAATTCACCCCTCCACTTT. Based on the CDR3 plus reference TRBV11-2 and TRBJ1-6, the full variable domain is EAGVAQSPRYKIIEKRQSVAFWCNPISGHATLYWYQQILGQGPKLLIQFQNNGVVDDSQLPKDRFSAERLKGVDSTLKIQPAKLEDSAVYLCASSDHRGDNSPLHFGNGTRLTVT.

This chain joins TRBV27 and TRBJ2-6, with a tentative D call TRBD1 (5 bases). The germline V and J ends were trimmed by 6 bases and 0 bases, with 6 bases remaining between them. The CDR3 is 14 residues long. In germline, CDR1 is MNHEY, CDR2 SMNVEV (reference sequence). The chain's CDR3 is CASRTVSGANVLTF. DNA of the CDR3: TGTGCCAGCAGGACAGTCTCTGGGGCCAACGTCCTGACTTTC.

The chain employs TRBV25-1 and TRBJ2-1, with a tentative D call TRBD2 (7 bases). The CDR3 has 12 residues. V was clipped by 6 bases and J by 6 bases, with 9 bases between them. Germline CDR1 reads MGHDK; CDR2 reads SYGVNS. This chain's CDR3 is CASRRGGNEQFF. The CDR3 region has the DNA TGTGCCAGCAGGAGGGGGGGCAATGAGCAGTTCTTC.

The CDR3 nucleotides read TGCGCCAGCAGCTTCGTCAGGGGATACAATGAGCAGTTCTTC. It codes for CASSFVRGYNEQFF. This chain uses TRBV5-1 with TRBJ2-1; D might be TRBD1 (6 bases). There are 14 residues in the CDR3. With 2 bases removed from V and 4 bases from J, the gap between germline ends came to 10 bases. The germline V gene has CDR1 SGHRS and CDR2 YFSETQ.

The chain links TRBV29-1 to TRBJ2-5; 7 positions match TRBD2. V lost 3 bases, J lost 2 bases, and 3 bases stayed unmatched. Germline CDR1 and CDR2: SQVTM and ANQGSEA. This CDR3 spans 13 amino acids. This chain's CDR3 is CSVDGLGQETQYF. In nucleotides, the CDR3 is TGCAGCGTTGATGGACTAGGACAAGAGACCCAGTACTTC.

The chain carries TRBV29-1 and TRBJ2-1, with a possible D match to TRBD2 (6 bases). In germline, CDR1 is SQVTM, CDR2 ANQGSEA. V was clipped by 0 bases and J by 0 bases, with 15 bases between them. The CDR3 has 17 amino acids. Written as DNA, the CDR3 is TGCAGCGTTGAAGACTCCAGCGGACTATACTCCTACAATGAGCAGTTCTTC. This sequence encodes CSVEDSSGLYSYNEQFF.

The chain links TRBV25-1 to TRBJ2-5, with TRBD2 as a possible D gene (7 bases). V was trimmed by 0 bases and J by 5 bases, leaving 13 bases between them. Germline loops: CDR1 MGHDK, CDR2 SYGVNS. The CDR3 is made up of 15 amino acids. CDR3 DNA: TGTGCCAGCAGTGAATATGGGGGGGCTAGGGAGACCCAGTACTTC. Protein product: CASSEYGGARETQYF.

The chain joins TRBV6-5 to TRBJ2-1; 7 nucleotides match TRBD2. The germline V gene has CDR1 MNHEY and CDR2 SVGAGI. V was pared by 0 bases and J by 8 bases, with 1 base of the junction left unmatched. The CDR3 runs 13 residues. CDR3 amino acids: CASSYSGGYEQFF. For the CDR3, the DNA is TGTGCCAGCAGTTACTCGGGGGGGTATGAGCAGTTCTTC.